A selection of T cell receptor beta chains follows, all from one sample in a study of beta chain features in type 1 diabetes. Sequenced by immunoSEQ multiplex PCR; TCRdb stores in-frame clones only, minus some. The table records about 320,000 clones, 14% of them present only once. Source material: central memory CD4+ T cells from blood. The receptor source for this set is a man younger than 40 in good health. The CDR3 runs from the conserved cysteine through the conserved F or W. The D gene is left open where the match is weak.

d_call v_call cdr3_aa
- TRBV9 CASSSGTGELFF
TRBD1 TRBV7-3 CASSPDRAADTQYF
TRBD2 TRBV7-2 CASSTGGGLAHNEQFF
TRBD1 TRBV7-8 CASSAALGTAASTDTQYF
- TRBV16 CASSQSSDTEAFF
TRBD1 TRBV27 CASSLRQGRTEAFF
- TRBV7-2 CASSNPGTITDTQYF
- TRBV9 CASSVAADRHNEQFF
- TRBV4-2 CASSQGVNNGENIQYF
- TRBV15 CATSSRTAKQPQHF
- TRBV7-2 CASSPGPSGEQFF
TRBD1 TRBV7-7 CASSADRGLQETQYF
- TRBV10-2 CASSELGGALNEQFF
- TRBV2 CASSESAKPQYF
- TRBV6-1 CASRRKNEQFF
- TRBV27 CASSPMDRPNQPQHF
- TRBV5-1 CASSLTGAQETQYF
- TRBV20-1 CSARFTDTQYF
TRBD2 TRBV6-5 CASRGTINPNEQFF
- TRBV15 CATSRDRGPNYGYTF
- TRBV7-2 CASSFGARVTNTGELFF
- TRBV19 CASSKSGVRDQPQHF
TRBD1 TRBV6-6 CASSYLGQGNYNEQFF
- TRBV6-1 CASSDFRGGTDTQYF
- TRBV12-5 CASGSPSEQFF
- TRBV7-9 CASSSPGGNYGYTF
- TRBV11-3 CASSLGAMSSYNEQFF
- TRBV6-1 CASSERGGLSKNIQYF
- TRBV10-3 CAISRTGMNTEAFF
TRBD1 TRBV6-5 CASSYTPGTGPYGYTF
- TRBV4-2 CASSQPQGTNYGYTF
- TRBV7-2 CASSLDNFYEQYF
- TRBV7-7 CASSLGIGGADGYTF
TRBD2 TRBV11-2 CASSLQGGGDFSPLF
- TRBV5-5 CASSSGVGANEQFF
TRBD2 TRBV7-7 CASSRLAGGETQYF
- TRBV5-6 CASSLVRTASSYNEQFF
- TRBV7-3 CASSPSPGELFF
- TRBV19 CASSTGRGAQYF
- TRBV12-2 CASSWTSGVTNEQFF
TRBD1 TRBV4-3 CASSPISGQGKNEKLFF
TRBD2 TRBV2 CASSESGRGGSDTQYF
TRBD2 TRBV30 CAWEIAGGFNEQFF
- TRBV7-2 CASSLAVTQSYEQYF
TRBD1 TRBV6-5 CASSWGQSNTGELFF
- TRBV7-2 CASSLGRGGDSPLHF
- TRBV18 CASSYLFGEDYNEQFF
- TRBV5-1 CASSGVGLNTEAFF